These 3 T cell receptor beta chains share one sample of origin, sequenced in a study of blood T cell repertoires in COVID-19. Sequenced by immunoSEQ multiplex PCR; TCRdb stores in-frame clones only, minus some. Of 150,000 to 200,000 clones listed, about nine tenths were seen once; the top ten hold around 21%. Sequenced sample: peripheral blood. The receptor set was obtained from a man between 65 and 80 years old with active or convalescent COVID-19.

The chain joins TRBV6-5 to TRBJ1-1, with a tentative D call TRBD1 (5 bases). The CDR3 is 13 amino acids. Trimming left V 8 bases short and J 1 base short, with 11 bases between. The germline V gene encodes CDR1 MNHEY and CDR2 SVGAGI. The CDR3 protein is CASAGRGNTEAFF. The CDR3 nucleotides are TGTGCCAGCGCGGGGCGGGGGAACACTGAAGCTTTCTTT.

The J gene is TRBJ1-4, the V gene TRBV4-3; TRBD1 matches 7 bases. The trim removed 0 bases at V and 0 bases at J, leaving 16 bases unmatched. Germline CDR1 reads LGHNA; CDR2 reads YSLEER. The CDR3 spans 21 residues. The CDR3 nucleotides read TGCGCCAGCAGCCAAGATCCCAGGGGGGTCCTGGGGACCGCAACTAATGAAAAACTGTTTTTT. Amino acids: CASSQDPRGVLGTATNEKLFF.

DNA of the CDR3: TGTGCCAGCACGACCGACAGGGGTTCCTACGAGCAGTACTTC. Its translation is CASTTDRGSYEQYF. The rearrangement links TRBV7-9 to TRBJ2-7; 8 positions match TRBD1. Germline V gene lookup returns CDR1 SEHNR and CDR2 FQNEAQ (reference sequence). CDR3 length equals 14 residues. J gave up 1 base and V 7 bases, and 6 bases lay outside the gene matches.